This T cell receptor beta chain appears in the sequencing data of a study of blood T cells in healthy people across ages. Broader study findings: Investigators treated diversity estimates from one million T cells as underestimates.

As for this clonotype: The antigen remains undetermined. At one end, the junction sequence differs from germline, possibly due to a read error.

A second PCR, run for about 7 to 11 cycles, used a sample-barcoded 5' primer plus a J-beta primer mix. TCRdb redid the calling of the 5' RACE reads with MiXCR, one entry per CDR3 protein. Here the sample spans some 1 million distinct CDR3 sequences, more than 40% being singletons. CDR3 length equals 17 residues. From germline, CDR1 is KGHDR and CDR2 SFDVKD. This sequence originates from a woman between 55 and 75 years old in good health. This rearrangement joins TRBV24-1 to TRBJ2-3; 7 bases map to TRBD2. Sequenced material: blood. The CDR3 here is CATSDQNIAGGTDTRYF. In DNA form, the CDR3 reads TGTGCCACCAGTGACCAAAACATAGCGGGTGGCACAGATACGCGGTATTTT.